These 21 T cell receptor beta chains share one sample of origin, sequenced in a study of vaccination and CD4 T cells after COVID-19 (dated by TCRdb to between 2021 and 2024). To prepare the library, PCR was applied. The sequencing machine was an Illumina iSeq 100. TCR sequencing of DNA from cultured CD4+ T cells used the Oncomine TCR Beta short-read assay at the Johns Hopkins FTIC core. The public reads were run again by TCRdb, first through fastp at Q25 and then through MiXCR, and only productive beta chains were kept. For every CDR3 protein sequence, its rows merge into one entry that carries the most common genes and DNA. The sample table records over 10,000 distinct CDR3 sequences; about 56% of these occur just once. The leading ten clones occupy 15% to 20% of the sample. The treatment or condition label corresponds to: approximately 9-day PBMC culture with coronavirus spike peptide pools or control peptides (ViraFEST assay).

Antigen specificity for these receptors is unknown. The sample consisted of CD4+ T cells from blood, cultured in vitro. These receptors were collected from a human donor who had recovered from COVID-19.

The rearrangement joins TRBV6-2 or TRBV6-3 to TRBJ2-1; D ambiguous. Trimming removed 6 bases at V and 2 bases at J, with 17 bases between. The germline gives CDR1 MNHEY, CDR2 SVGEGT. This CDR3 has 16 residues. The CDR3 DNA sequence: TGTGCCAGCAGACTCGTGGAGTGGGGAACCTACAATGAGCAGTTCTTC. It translates to CASRLVEWGTYNEQFF.

V is TRBV20-1 and J is TRBJ2-6; D call uncertain. The CDR3 has 17 amino acids. Germline CDR1 DFQATT, CDR2 SNEGSKA (reference sequence). Trimming pared 0 bases from V and 3 bases from J, leaving 15 bases between. This chain's CDR3 is CSARDGNGVYGANVLTF. The CDR3 DNA sequence: TGCAGTGCTAGAGATGGCAATGGGGTTTATGGGGCCAACGTCCTGACTTTC.

This chain links TRBV29-1 with TRBJ1-5, with 10 nucleotides matching TRBD1. This CDR3 region has 14 residues. From germline, CDR1 is SQVTM and CDR2 ANQGSEA. Trimming at V came to 6 bases and at J to 9 bases, leaving 11 bases not matched to a gene. The CDR3 is CSVGDRGPDAPQHF. In DNA form, the CDR3 reads TGCAGCGTAGGGGACAGGGGCCCGGATGCGCCCCAGCATTTT.

The chain employs TRBV19 and TRBJ2-3; tentative D call: TRBD2 (5 bases). V was shortened by 1 base and J by 2 bases, with 10 bases between the two germline ends. Per germline, CDR1 LNHDA and CDR2 SQIVND (reference sequence). The CDR3 covers 15 residues. CDR3 in amino acids: CASSIVAGFTDTQYF. CDR3 nucleotide sequence: TGTGCCAGTAGTATAGTTGCGGGCTTCACAGATACGCAGTATTTT. Full variable domain (missing parts from reference TRBV19 and TRBJ2-3): DGGITQSPKYLFRKEGQNVTLSCEQNLNHDAMYWYRQDPGQGLRLIYYSQIVNDFQKGDIAEGYSVSREKKESFPLTVTSAQKNPTAFYLCASSIVAGFTDTQYFGPGTRLTVL.

The V gene is TRBV27, the J gene TRBJ1-5; no clear D gene. This CDR3 spans 13 amino acids. V was shortened by 3 bases and J by 5 bases, with 8 bases between the two germline ends. CDR1 and CDR2 from the germline V gene are MNHEY and SMNVEV (reference sequence). The CDR3 loop reads CASSFSRDQPQHF. CDR3 sequence (DNA): TGTGCCAGCAGTTTTTCGAGGGATCAGCCCCAGCATTTT.

V gene TRBV3-1 combines with J gene TRBJ2-7; 10 bases are shared with TRBD1. CDR3 length: 14 amino acids. Germline-derived CDR1 and CDR2 are LGHDT and YNNKEL (reference sequence). The junction had 5 bases not matched to a gene; V was cut back by 4 bases and J by 5 bases. As DNA, the CDR3 is TGTGCCAGCAGCCGACAGGGGGCGAGCAACGAGCAGTACTTC. Translated, it gives CASSRQGASNEQYF.

The J gene is TRBJ2-6, the V gene TRBV7-9, with a weak D call TRBD1 (5 bases). This CDR3 has 16 residues. The germline CDR1 and CDR2 sequences are SEHNR and FQNEAQ (reference sequence). With 5 bases removed from V and 0 bases from J, the gap between germline ends came to 11 bases. CDR3 amino acids: CASSPWGRSGANVLTF. CDR3 coding DNA: TGTGCCAGCAGCCCCTGGGGCCGCTCTGGGGCCAACGTCCTGACTTTC.

The rearrangement uses TRBV7-3 and TRBJ2-1; 13 nucleotides align to TRBD2. The CDR3 has 15 residues. Trimming cost V 5 bases and J 4 bases; bases outside gene matches: 2. Germline CDR1 SGHTA, CDR2 FQGTGA. CDR3 sequence (DNA): TGTGCCAGCAGCCTACTAGCGGGAGGGTACAATGAGCAGTTCTTC. It is translated as CASSLLAGGYNEQFF.

The chain is built from TRBV11-2 and TRBJ2-7, with 7 bases that match TRBD1. V shed 3 bases and J 2 bases; nucleotides not matched to a gene: 10. The CDR3 totals 16 residues. Germline V gene lookup returns CDR1 SGHAT and CDR2 FQNNGV. This CDR3 is CASSFSQGQEAYEQYF. The CDR3 region has the DNA TGTGCCAGCAGCTTCAGTCAAGGACAGGAGGCCTACGAGCAGTACTTC.

The J gene is TRBJ2-5, the V gene TRBV10-1; possibly TRBD1 for D (5 bases). Trimming shortened V by 2 bases and J by 5 bases, and 12 bases separated the two germline ends. The length of the CDR3 is 14 residues. Germline V lookup: CDR1 WNHNN, CDR2 SYGVQD (reference sequence). CDR3 residues: CASSETRVGETQYF. CDR3 bases: TGCGCCAGCAGTGAGACCAGGGTAGGGGAGACCCAGTACTTC.

The chain has TRBV29-1 and TRBJ1-2; 8 positions agree with TRBD1. Germline V lookup: CDR1 SQVTM, CDR2 ANQGSEA. CDR3 length: 11 amino acids. V shed 6 bases, J shed 3 bases, and the junction held 0 bases outside the gene matches. CDR3 DNA: TGCAGCGTGGGACAGGACTATGGCTACACCTTC. The encoded protein is CSVGQDYGYTF.

The rearrangement uses TRBV7-9 and TRBJ1-2; D ambiguous. Germline loops: CDR1 SEHNR, CDR2 FQNEAQ (reference sequence). The length of the CDR3 is 14 residues. Trimming removed 5 bases at V and 5 bases at J, with 15 bases between. The CDR3 coding sequence is TGTGCCAGCAGCGGCGGGCAGGCCGGGTATGGCTACACCTTC. It codes for CASSGGQAGYGYTF. The variable domain in full, with the rest retrieved from reference TRBV7-9 and TRBJ1-2, is DTGVSQNPRHKITKRGQNVTFRCDPISEHNRLYWYRQTLGQGPEFLTYFQNEAQLEKSRLLSDRFSAERPKGSFSTLEIQRTEQGDSAMYLCASSGGQAGYGYTFGSGTRLTVV.

The chain has TRBV20-1 and TRBJ1-2; the D is unclear. The germline V and J ends were trimmed by 7 bases and 4 bases, with 13 bases remaining between them. The germline V gene has CDR1 DFQATT and CDR2 SNEGSKA (reference sequence). The CDR3 loop spans 12 amino acids. CDR3 loop: CSVPLLAYGYTF. CDR3 nucleotide sequence: TGCAGTGTCCCACTTTTAGCCTATGGCTACACCTTC.

With regard to this clonotype: One end of the junction fails to match germline, which may point to a read error. This chain uses TRBV11-1 with TRBJ2-5; 8 positions match TRBD1. The CDR3 has 15 amino acids. Germline CDR1 reads SGHAT; CDR2 reads FQDESV (reference sequence). The chain's CDR3 is CASSYDRGDPRTHYF. In DNA, the CDR3 is TGTGCCAGCAGCTACGACAGGGGTGACCCTAGAACCCATTACTTC.

The rearrangement links TRBV15 to TRBJ2-7; no clear D. Trimming left V 0 bases short and J 1 base short, with 7 bases between. The CDR3 loop spans 14 amino acids. CDR1 is LNHNV, CDR2 YYDKDF, per germline (reference sequence). The CDR3 DNA reads as TGTGCCACCAGCAGAGATCTAGGGTCCTACGAGCAGTACTTC. Protein product: CATSRDLGSYEQYF. Together with reference TRBV15 and TRBJ2-7, the CDR3 gives the full variable domain: DAMVIQNPRYQVTQFGKPVTLSCSQTLNHNVMYWYQQKSSQAPKLLFHYYDKDFNNEADTPDNFQSRRPNTSFCFLDIRSPGLGDTAMYLCATSRDLGSYEQYFGPGTRLTVT.

The rearrangement joins TRBV7-9 to TRBJ2-2; possibly TRBD1 or TRBD2 for D (5 bases each). Per the germline V gene, CDR1 is SEHNR and CDR2 is FQNEAQ (reference sequence). This CDR3 has 16 residues. V shed 5 bases and J shed 0 bases, with 13 bases lying between them. The DNA for the CDR3 is TGTGCCAGCAGCGCCTACGGGACGGCGAACACCGGGGAGCTGTTTTTT. Its protein is CASSAYGTANTGELFF.

The chain has TRBV12-3 or TRBV12-4 and TRBJ1-2, with 10 bases fitting TRBD1. The CDR3 has 13 residues. V was pared by 4 bases and J by 13 bases, with 9 bases of the junction left unmatched. The CDR3 coding sequence is TGTGCCAGCAGTTGGCGGAGACAGGGGGCAGGCACCTTC. It specifies CASSWRRQGAGTF.

The chain joins TRBV4-1 to TRBJ1-1; D remains ambiguous. This CDR3 comprises 13 residues. Between the trimmed V and J ends, which lost 0 bases and 7 bases, there was a span of 9 bases. Germline CDR1 and CDR2: MGHRA and YSYEKL. The CDR3 spells CASSQDYWGEAFF. The CDR3 nucleotides read TGCGCCAGCAGCCAAGACTACTGGGGTGAAGCTTTCTTT.

V and J are TRBV6-1 and TRBJ2-1, with D tentatively TRBD2 (5 bases). This CDR3 comprises 12 residues. The germline V gene encodes CDR1 MNHNS and CDR2 SASEGT. V was clipped by 6 bases and J by 3 bases, with 6 bases between them. In nucleotides, the CDR3 is TGTGCCAGCAGCGAGGGCTACAATGAGCAGTTCTTC. As protein: CASSEGYNEQFF.

The V call is TRBV20-1, the J call TRBJ1-6; D unclear. This CDR3 comprises 15 residues. Germline CDR1 DFQATT, CDR2 SNEGSKA (reference sequence). Trimming stripped 6 bases from V and 8 bases from J, with 20 bases between. The CDR3 nucleotides read TGCAGTGCCACCCCCGAGGGATTGGGCGATTCACCCCTCCACTTT. It codes for CSATPEGLGDSPLHF.

This chain connects TRBV28 to TRBJ2-7; the match to TRBD2 covers 15 bases. V gave up 2 bases and J gave up 6 bases; unmatched junction bases: 11. This CDR3 region has 18 residues. Germline CDR1 is MDHEN and CDR2 is SYDVKM. CDR3 residues: CASSLVALGLAGGGEQYF. Written as DNA, the CDR3 is TGTGCCAGCAGTTTAGTGGCCTTGGGACTAGCGGGGGGAGGCGAGCAGTACTTC.